Below, one T cell receptor beta chain is given with its context. Antigen unknown. This entry is derived from a study of post-analysis software for immune sequencing data. As for the study in general: Relapsing-remitting, secondary progressive and progressive-relapsing forms made up the multiple sclerosis disease courses.

Included in the TCR beta cDNA libraries were unique molecular identifiers. The yield from approximately 1 to 10 million T cells was roughly 500,000 cDNA molecules in total. TCRdb redid the calling of the PCR reads with MiXCR, one entry per CDR3 protein. The sample holds 350,000 to 450,000 distinct CDR3 sequences; around a third are singletons and the top ten take roughly an eighth. Findings and limits, study-wide: Patients used about five TRBV segments, including TRBV5-6, TRBV5-1 and TRBV20-1, more often than controls.

CDR1 is DFQATT and CDR2 is SNEGSKA in the germline V gene (reference sequence). CDR3 length: 11 residues. V was shortened by 3 bases and J by 7 bases, with 6 bases between the two germline ends. The rearrangement uses TRBV20-1 and TRBJ1-4, with D unresolved. The source is a girl between 5 and 17 years old with multiple sclerosis. Sequenced input: blood. The CDR3, as DNA: TGCAGTGCTAGTTGGGGTGAAAAACTGTTTTTT. Residues: CSASWGEKLFF.